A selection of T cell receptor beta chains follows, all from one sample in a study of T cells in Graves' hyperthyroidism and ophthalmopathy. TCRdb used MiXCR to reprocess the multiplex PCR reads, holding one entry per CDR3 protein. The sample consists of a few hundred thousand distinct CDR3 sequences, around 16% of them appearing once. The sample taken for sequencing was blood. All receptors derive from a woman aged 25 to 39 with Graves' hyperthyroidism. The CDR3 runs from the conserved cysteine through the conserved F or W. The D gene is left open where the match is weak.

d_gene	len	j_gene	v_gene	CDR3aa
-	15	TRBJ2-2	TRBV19	CASSILRSETGELFF
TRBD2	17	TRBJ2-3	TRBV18	CASSPLLLARSTDTQYF
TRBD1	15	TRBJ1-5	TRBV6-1	CASSGTGGFNQPQHF
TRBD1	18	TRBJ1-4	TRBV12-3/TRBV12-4	CASSFPGQGTTTNEKLFF
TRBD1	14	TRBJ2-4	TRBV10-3	CAISADRGLDIQYF
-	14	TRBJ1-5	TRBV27	CASSRRDAHTPQHF
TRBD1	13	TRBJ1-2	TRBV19	CATPWGTGYGYTF
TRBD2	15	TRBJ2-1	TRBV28	CASSRLAEGDNEQFF
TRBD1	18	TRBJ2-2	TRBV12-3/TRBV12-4	CASGRGQGAGEASGELFF
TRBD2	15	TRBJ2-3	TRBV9	CASSKYSGDTDTQYF
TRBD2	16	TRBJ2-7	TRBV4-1	CASSPSSTSGSHEQYF
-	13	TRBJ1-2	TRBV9	CASSARDGYGYTF
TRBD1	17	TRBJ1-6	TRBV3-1	CASSQETGGIRGSPLHF
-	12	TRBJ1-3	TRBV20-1	CSVDSSGNTIYF
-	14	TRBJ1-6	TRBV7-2	CASSFTGLSSPLHF
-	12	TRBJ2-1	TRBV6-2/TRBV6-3	CASSYDSDEQFF
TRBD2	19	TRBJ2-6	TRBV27	CASSLGGGTRFSGANVLTF
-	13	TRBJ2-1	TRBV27	CASTSRLRGEEFF
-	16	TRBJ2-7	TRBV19	CASSIGLRQVSHEQYF
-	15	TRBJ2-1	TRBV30	CAWSGTSIVRGEQFF
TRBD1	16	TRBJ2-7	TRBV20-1	CSARAFTGASSYEQYF
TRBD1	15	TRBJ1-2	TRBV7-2	CASRAPGQGWGGYTF
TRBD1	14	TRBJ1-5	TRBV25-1	CASRDRGSGQPQHF
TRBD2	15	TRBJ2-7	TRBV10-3	CAISAQPGLEVEQYF
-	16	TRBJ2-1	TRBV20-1	CSASSGGGKRYNEQFF
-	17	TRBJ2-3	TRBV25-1	CASSEFLNSEGTDTQYF
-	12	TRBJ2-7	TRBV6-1	CASSLDCYEQYF
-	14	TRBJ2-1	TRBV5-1	CASSLARTANEQFF
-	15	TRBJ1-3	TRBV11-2	CASRGATEYGNTIYF
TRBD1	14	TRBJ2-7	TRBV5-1	CASSLGTGGYEQYF
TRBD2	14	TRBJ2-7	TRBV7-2	CASSSSGQTYEQYF
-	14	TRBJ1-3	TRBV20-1	CSARGGAAGNTIYF
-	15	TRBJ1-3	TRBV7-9	CASSPLVGMGNTIYF
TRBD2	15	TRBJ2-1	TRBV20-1	CSARDTPSGLNEQFF
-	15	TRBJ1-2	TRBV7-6	CASSLGFGTPYGYTF
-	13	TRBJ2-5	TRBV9	CASSVAPLETQYF
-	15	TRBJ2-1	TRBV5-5	CASSLAFRGPNEQFF
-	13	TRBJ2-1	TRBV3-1	CASSQQLYNEQFF
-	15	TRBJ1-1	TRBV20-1	CSARDFRGVDTEAFF
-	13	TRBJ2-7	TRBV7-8	CASSLPWDHEQYF
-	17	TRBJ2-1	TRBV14	CASSQVQRLMRYNEQFF
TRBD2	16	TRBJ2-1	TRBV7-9	CASSLEGGTSNNEQFF
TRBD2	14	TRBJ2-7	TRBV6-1	CASREEGLSYEQYF
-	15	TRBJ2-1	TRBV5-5	CAGSPYWEADSEQFF
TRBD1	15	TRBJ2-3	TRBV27	CASSLSWDRSDTQYF